Listed below are T cell receptor beta chains from one sample, sequenced in a study of cytomegalovirus exposure and HLA in healthy donors. Using immunoSEQ multiplex PCR, the repertoire was profiled, and TCRdb retains in-frame clones only, with some absent. The sample consists of more than 20,000 clones, around 77% of them appearing once. Sequenced: PBMCs. These TCRs come from a man aged 55 to 70 in good health and CMV-seronegative. The CDR3 runs from the conserved cysteine through the conserved F or W. Fields, in order: V gene, D gene, J gene, clone size, CDR3 DNA, CDR3 protein. A D gene is named only where the DNA matches it firmly. Clone size is shown for a subset of rows, as once, few, many or a class of expanded clone.

TRBV5-1,TRBD2,TRBJ2-7,-,TGCCCCAGCAGCTTGACTACTAGCGGGAGGGACGAGCAGTACTTC,CPSSLTTSGRDEQYF
TRBV4-3,TRBD1,TRBJ1-4,few,TGCGCCAGCAGCCGAGGCGAAGTCGGGACAGGGGGCCGCCCGGTGTTTTTT,CASSRGEVGTGGRPVFF
TRBV5-8,-,TRBJ1-4,few,TGTGCCAGCAGCTTGGCCCCGGATGAAAAACTGTTTTTT,CASSLAPDEKLFF
TRBV5-1,-,TRBJ1-2,-,TGCGCCAGCAGTCCCCAAGGGGCCGGGACACGCGCTAACTATGGCTACCCCTTC,CASSPQGAGTRANYGYPF
TRBV7-2,-,TRBJ2-4,-,TGTGCCAGCAGCTTGAGCGGCGGGTCTCAGTACTTC,CASSLSGGSQYF
TRBV6-1,-,TRBJ1-3,-,TGTGCCAGCGCCGGGGGGAACACCATATATTTT,CASAGGNTIYF
TRBV5-1,-,TRBJ2-7,-,TGTGCCAGCTCCCTCGCGGCCAGCTCCTACGAGCAGTACTTC,CASSLAASSYEQYF
TRBV4-1,-,TRBJ2-7,once,TGCGCCAGCAGCCAAGGACAGCAATACTACGAGCAGTACTTC,CASSQGQQYYEQYF
TRBV11-2,TRBD2,TRBJ2-3,-,TGTGCCAGCAGCTGGAACGGGGGGTTCAGCACAGATACGCAGTATTTT,CASSWNGGFSTDTQYF
TRBV7-6,TRBD2,TRBJ2-2,-,TGTGCCAGCACCCCGACGGGGGGATCACGGACCGGGGAGCTGTTTTTT,CASTPTGGSRTGELFF
TRBV7-3,-,TRBJ2-2,-,TGTGCCAGCAGCTTCGGGACCGGGGAGCTGTTTTTT,CASSFGTGELFF
TRBV6-4,-,TRBJ2-3,-,TGTGCCAGCAGTGACTCTCCGGGAGTAGGTTTTACAGATACGCAGTATTTT,CASSDSPGVGFTDTQYF
TRBV12-2,-,TRBJ2-2,-,TGTGCAAGTCGCTTAGCGAGGACTAGCGGGGGGGCATGTACCGGGGAGCTGTTTTTT,CASRLARTSGGACTGELFF
TRBV2,TRBD1,TRBJ2-7,-,TGTGCCAGCAGTGGACAGGGGATTACCTACGAGCAGTACTTC,CASSGQGITYEQYF
TRBV7-9,-,TRBJ1-3,-,TGTTCCAGCAGCTCCTCCGGGGGGGCTGGAAACACCATATATTTT,CSSSSSGGAGNTIYF
TRBV5-4,TRBD1,TRBJ1-1,-,TGTGCCAGCAGCGGGAGGGACAGGGGCAGCACTGAAGCTTTCTTT,CASSGRDRGSTEAFF
TRBV5-1,-,TRBJ2-7,-,TGCGCCAGCAGCTTGAATGTTCGGGCGGGGACCCCGGCCTACGAGCAGTACTTC,CASSLNVRAGTPAYEQYF
TRBV9,TRBD1,TRBJ1-2,-,TGTGCCAGCAGCGTGGGTCGACAGGGGTGCGGCTACACCTTC,CASSVGRQGCGYTF
TRBV5-4,-,TRBJ1-1,-,TGTGCCAGCAGCTTGAACTTTGAAGCTTTCTTT,CASSLNFEAFF
TRBV5-5,-,TRBJ2-5,few,TGTGCCAGCAGCTTGGCCCGATTTTCCTGGACAGGGAGGGACGAGACCCAGTACTTC,CASSLARFSWTGRDETQYF
TRBV7-9,-,TRBJ2-1,-,TGTGCCAGCAGCTTCCTAGAAATATTTTATGAGCAGTTCTTC,CASSFLEIFYEQFF
TRBV19,-,TRBJ2-3,-,TGTGCCAGTAGTACCTTCTCCGGGACCGGGGGGCAGTATTTT,CASSTFSGTGGQYF
TRBV7-3,-,TRBJ1-2,-,TGTGCCAGCAGCCCGAGCCTTAGGGGTCGGTATGGCTACACCTTC,CASSPSLRGRYGYTF
TRBV15,-,TRBJ2-4,-,TGTGCCACCAGCAGAGAATTGGAGGGGTCGGTAAAAAACATTCAGTACTTC,CATSRELEGSVKNIQYF
TRBV27,-,TRBJ2-3,-,TGTGCCAGCAGGTTGACTCCGCCGGATACGCAGTATTTT,CASRLTPPDTQYF
TRBV10-1,-,TRBJ2-5,-,TGCGCCAGCAGTGAAGGCGGGCGGCCTCAAGAGACCCAGTACTTC,CASSEGGRPQETQYF
TRBV18,TRBD1,TRBJ1-2,-,TGTGCCAGCTCACCAAATACAGGGGTTAGCTATGGCTACACCTTC,CASSPNTGVSYGYTF
TRBV19,TRBD1,TRBJ1-2,-,TGTGCCAGTAGTCCTGGACAGGGGGGGATCTATGGCTACACCTTC,CASSPGQGGIYGYTF
TRBV6-5,-,TRBJ2-3,-,TGTGCCACCCTAGTGGGAGCGGCAGATACGCAGTATTTT,CATLVGAADTQYF
TRBV27,TRBD2,TRBJ2-1,-,TGTGCCAGCAGTTTAGCCGGGACTAGCGGGAGTGTAGGGCAGTTCTTC,CASSLAGTSGSVGQFF
TRBV5-6,-,TRBJ2-2,-,TGTGCCAGCAGCTCCCTGTCAGGCACGAACACCGGGGAGCTGTTTTTT,CASSSLSGTNTGELFF
TRBV7-9,-,TRBJ2-2,-,TGTGCCAGCAGCTCGCCCCAGACAGGAGACCCCACCGGGGAGCTGTTTTTT,CASSSPQTGDPTGELFF
TRBV18,TRBD1,TRBJ2-1,-,TGTGCCAGCTCACCACCCGGGACAGGGGGTGGGGAGCAGTTCTTC,CASSPPGTGGGEQFF
TRBV28,TRBD1,TRBJ1-3,few,TGTGCCAGCAGACCGGACAGGCACTCTGGAAACACCATATATTTT,CASRPDRHSGNTIYF
TRBV29-1,-,TRBJ1-2,-,TGCAGCGTTGATAATGGGCTCGGCTATGGCTACACCTTC,CSVDNGLGYGYTF
TRBV2,-,TRBJ2-5,-,TGTGCCAGCAGCAGGGGCCAAGAGACCCAGTACTTC,CASSRGQETQYF
TRBV6-6,-,TRBJ2-7,few,TGTGCCAGCAGTTACGAGGACACGGCTCCGTACTTC,CASSYEDTAPYF
TRBV5-4,-,TRBJ1-1,-,TGTGCCAGCAGCTTGAACTGTGAAGCTTTCTTT,CASSLNCEAFF
TRBV9,-,TRBJ2-3,-,TGTGCCAGCAGCCTAGGATTGGGTGGGAGCCCCCGGGCAGATACGCAGTATTTT,CASSLGLGGSPRADTQYF
TRBV14,-,TRBJ1-1,-,TGTGCCAGCAGCCAATTTTGGGGCTCGGGGAACACTGAAGCTTTCTTT,CASSQFWGSGNTEAFF
TRBV6-1,TRBD1,TRBJ2-3,once,TGTGCCAGCATTTTACCGGGACAGCCAAGAGATACGCAGTATTTT,CASILPGQPRDTQYF
TRBV7-9,TRBD1,TRBJ1-2,-,TGTTCCAGCAGCCGGGCAGGGGGCGGGAGCTATGGCTACACCTTC,CSSSRAGGGSYGYTF
TRBV7-9,TRBD2,TRBJ2-1,-,TGTGCCAGCAGCTTCACTAGCGGGAGGGCCTCCTACAATGAGCAGTTCTTC,CASSFTSGRASYNEQFF